This is a list of T cell receptor beta chains from one sample in a study of T cell responses to AZD1222 COVID-19 vaccine. The assay was immunoSEQ multiplex PCR, and TCRdb's table has in-frame clones only and misses some. The sample holds over 150,000 clones, under 95% seen once. Sequenced material: peripheral blood, taken on day 0 of AZD1222 vaccination. The receptor source for this set is an adult in good health. Both conserved end residues are part of each CDR3. The D gene is left open where the match is weak. Clone size is stated in some rows and not others, as once, few, many or a class when expanded.

D gene: -; CDR3 length: 17; clone size: -; J gene: TRBJ1-3; V gene: TRBV19; CDR3 protein: CASSVAATSYSGNTIYF; CDR3 DNA: TGTGCCAGTAGTGTGGCGGCTACTAGCTACTCTGGAAACACCATATATTTT
D gene: -; CDR3 length: 17; clone size: -; J gene: TRBJ1-5; V gene: TRBV19; CDR3 protein: CASTSDRDTMGNQPQHF; CDR3 DNA: TGTGCCAGTACCTCCGACCGGGACACAATGGGCAATCAGCCCCAGCATTTT
D gene: TRBD1; CDR3 length: 11; clone size: -; J gene: TRBJ1-2; V gene: TRBV28; CDR3 protein: CASSDRGGYTF; CDR3 DNA: TGTGCCAGCAGTGACAGGGGCGGCTACACCTTC
D gene: -; CDR3 length: 11; clone size: -; J gene: TRBJ1-1; V gene: TRBV29-1; CDR3 protein: CRAAVGTEAFF; CDR3 DNA: TGCAGAGCCGCCGTCGGGACTGAAGCTTTCTTT
D gene: TRBD1; CDR3 length: 15; clone size: -; J gene: TRBJ2-4; V gene: TRBV19; CDR3 protein: CASSAGQGGKNIQYF; CDR3 DNA: TGTGCCAGTAGTGCGGGACAGGGGGGGAAAAACATTCAGTACTTC
D gene: -; CDR3 length: 13; clone size: -; J gene: TRBJ1-1; V gene: TRBV18; CDR3 protein: CASSPQANTEAFF; CDR3 DNA: TGTGCCAGCTCACCACAAGCGAACACTGAAGCTTTCTTT
D gene: -; CDR3 length: 14; clone size: -; J gene: TRBJ1-1; V gene: TRBV5-4; CDR3 protein: CASSLETGNTEAFF; CDR3 DNA: TGTGCCAGCAGCTTGGAGACAGGGAACACTGAAGCTTTCTTT
D gene: TRBD1; CDR3 length: 12; clone size: -; J gene: TRBJ1-2; V gene: TRBV9; CDR3 protein: CASNPVGQTRPF; CDR3 DNA: TGTGCCAGCAATCCTGTGGGACAGACGAGGCCCTTC
D gene: -; CDR3 length: 11; clone size: -; J gene: TRBJ1-2; V gene: TRBV28; CDR3 protein: CATSLHYGYTF; CDR3 DNA: TGTGCCACGTCCCTTCACTATGGCTACACCTTC
D gene: -; CDR3 length: 12; clone size: -; J gene: TRBJ1-6; V gene: TRBV27; CDR3 protein: CASSLRNSPLHF; CDR3 DNA: TGTGCCAGCAGTTTAAGGAATTCACCCCTCCACTTT
D gene: TRBD1; CDR3 length: 16; clone size: -; J gene: TRBJ2-1; V gene: TRBV4-1; CDR3 protein: CASSQGTGQGIFEQFF; CDR3 DNA: TGCGCCAGCAGCCAAGGGACGGGACAGGGGATTTTTGAGCAGTTCTTC
D gene: -; CDR3 length: 13; clone size: -; J gene: TRBJ1-2; V gene: TRBV30; CDR3 protein: CAWNDGVSYGYTF; CDR3 DNA: TGTGCCTGGAATGATGGGGTGAGCTATGGCTACACCTTC
D gene: -; CDR3 length: 13; clone size: -; J gene: TRBJ2-1; V gene: TRBV2; CDR3 protein: CASARWAEGEQFF; CDR3 DNA: TGTGCCAGCGCTCGGTGGGCCGAGGGTGAGCAGTTCTTC
D gene: -; CDR3 length: 12; clone size: -; J gene: TRBJ2-3; V gene: TRBV29-1; CDR3 protein: CSVEVGTDTQYF; CDR3 DNA: TGCAGCGTTGAAGTGGGGACAGATACGCAGTATTTT
D gene: -; CDR3 length: 12; clone size: few; J gene: TRBJ1-2; V gene: TRBV7-8; CDR3 protein: CASSLGGGGYTF; CDR3 DNA: TGTGCCAGCAGCTTGGGTGGAGGTGGCTACACCTTC
D gene: -; CDR3 length: 11; clone size: -; J gene: TRBJ2-7; V gene: TRBV5-1; CDR3 protein: CASSTSYEQYF; CDR3 DNA: TGCGCCAGCAGTACCTCCTACGAGCAGTACTTC
D gene: -; CDR3 length: 15; clone size: -; J gene: TRBJ2-7; V gene: TRBV27; CDR3 protein: CASSFLPGPTYEQYF; CDR3 DNA: TGTGCCAGCAGTTTCCTGCCGGGGCCGACCTACGAGCAGTACTTC
D gene: TRBD2; CDR3 length: 15; clone size: -; J gene: TRBJ2-3; V gene: TRBV27; CDR3 protein: CASSLTSGSTDTQYF; CDR3 DNA: TGTGCCAGCAGTTTGACTAGCGGGAGTACAGATACGCAGTATTTT
D gene: TRBD1; CDR3 length: 15; clone size: -; J gene: TRBJ1-4; V gene: TRBV5-1; CDR3 protein: CASSLNTGGGEKLFF; CDR3 DNA: TGCGCCAGCAGCTTGAACACAGGGGGCGGTGAAAAACTGTTTTTT
D gene: -; CDR3 length: 13; clone size: -; J gene: TRBJ1-1; V gene: TRBV6-5; CDR3 protein: CASRGRIGTEAFF; CDR3 DNA: TGTGCCAGCAGAGGGAGGATTGGGACTGAAGCTTTCTTT
D gene: -; CDR3 length: 15; clone size: -; J gene: TRBJ2-1; V gene: TRBV6-4; CDR3 protein: CASSDSSGSYNEQFF; CDR3 DNA: TGTGCCAGCAGTGACTCTAGCGGCTCCTACAATGAGCAGTTCTTC
D gene: -; CDR3 length: 15; clone size: -; J gene: TRBJ2-6; V gene: TRBV5-1; CDR3 protein: CASSSGTTGANVLTF; CDR3 DNA: TGCGCCAGCAGCTCCGGGACAACTGGGGCCAACGTCCTGACTTTC
D gene: -; CDR3 length: 13; clone size: -; J gene: TRBJ1-5; V gene: TRBV24-1; CDR3 protein: CATSDGGLGPQHF; CDR3 DNA: TGTGCCACCAGTGATGGGGGGCTGGGGCCCCAGCATTTT
D gene: TRBD2; CDR3 length: 16; clone size: -; J gene: TRBJ2-1; V gene: TRBV7-2; CDR3 protein: CASSFRGLAAYNEQFF; CDR3 DNA: TGTGCCAGCAGCTTTAGAGGTCTAGCGGCTTACAATGAGCAGTTCTTC
D gene: TRBD2; CDR3 length: 15; clone size: once; J gene: TRBJ2-2; V gene: TRBV11-2; CDR3 protein: CASSSTSGGGGELFF; CDR3 DNA: TGTGCCAGCAGCTCGACTAGCGGGGGTGGCGGGGAGCTGTTTTTT
D gene: TRBD2; CDR3 length: 16; clone size: -; J gene: TRBJ2-1; V gene: TRBV5-1; CDR3 protein: CASGYTLAGGFNEQFF; CDR3 DNA: TGCGCCAGCGGGTATACGCTAGCGGGAGGATTCAATGAGCAGTTCTTC
D gene: -; CDR3 length: 16; clone size: -; J gene: TRBJ2-7; V gene: TRBV3-1/TRBV3-2; CDR3 protein: CASSQDLEGGMYEQYF; CDR3 DNA: TGTGCCAGCAGCCAAGATTTGGAAGGGGGTATGTACGAGCAGTACTTC
D gene: -; CDR3 length: 14; clone size: -; J gene: TRBJ2-1; V gene: TRBV6-4; CDR3 protein: CASSDSVWVDEQFF; CDR3 DNA: TGTGCCAGCAGTGACTCGGTTTGGGTGGATGAGCAGTTCTTC
D gene: TRBD1; CDR3 length: 15; clone size: -; J gene: TRBJ1-2; V gene: TRBV7-3; CDR3 protein: CASSLTRTGFGGYTF; CDR3 DNA: TGTGCCAGCAGCTTAACCCGGACAGGGTTCGGTGGCTACACCTTC
D gene: -; CDR3 length: 14; clone size: -; J gene: TRBJ1-2; V gene: TRBV15; CDR3 protein: CATSPTRGPYGYTF; CDR3 DNA: TGTGCCACCTCACCGACCAGGGGCCCCTATGGCTACACCTTC
D gene: TRBD1; CDR3 length: 15; clone size: -; J gene: TRBJ1-5; V gene: TRBV28; CDR3 protein: CASTFRTGGNQPQHF; CDR3 DNA: TGTGCCAGCACGTTCCGGACAGGGGGTAATCAGCCCCAGCATTTT
D gene: -; CDR3 length: 14; clone size: -; J gene: TRBJ2-5; V gene: TRBV24-1; CDR3 protein: CATSDTGARETQYF; CDR3 DNA: TGTGCCACCAGTGACACCGGGGCACGAGAGACCCAGTACTTC
D gene: -; CDR3 length: 16; clone size: -; J gene: TRBJ1-5; V gene: TRBV7-8; CDR3 protein: CASSLRGLVSNQPQHF; CDR3 DNA: TGTGCCAGCAGCCTCCGGGGCCTAGTTAGCAATCAGCCCCAGCATTTT
D gene: -; CDR3 length: 14; clone size: -; J gene: TRBJ2-5; V gene: TRBV3-1/TRBV3-2; CDR3 protein: CASSQVGHGETQYF; CDR3 DNA: TGTGCCAGCAGCCAAGTAGGGCACGGAGAGACCCAGTACTTC
D gene: -; CDR3 length: 11; clone size: -; J gene: TRBJ1-2; V gene: TRBV6-6; CDR3 protein: CASSKDSGYTF; CDR3 DNA: TGTGCCAGCAGCAAAGACAGCGGCTACACCTTC
D gene: TRBD1; CDR3 length: 13; clone size: -; J gene: TRBJ2-7; V gene: TRBV6-5; CDR3 protein: CASRQGLSLGQYF; CDR3 DNA: TGTGCCAGCCGACAGGGGTTATCTCTAGGGCAGTACTTC
D gene: -; CDR3 length: 15; clone size: -; J gene: TRBJ2-7; V gene: TRBV7-9; CDR3 protein: CASSLTGAYSYEQYF; CDR3 DNA: TGTGCCAGCAGCTTAACCGGGGCCTACTCCTACGAGCAGTACTTC
D gene: TRBD2; CDR3 length: 15; clone size: -; J gene: TRBJ2-7; V gene: TRBV6-5; CDR3 protein: CASSLDRYREGEQYF; CDR3 DNA: TGTGCCAGCAGCCTCGATCGATATCGGGAGGGCGAGCAGTACTTC
D gene: -; CDR3 length: 17; clone size: -; J gene: TRBJ1-6; V gene: TRBV4-2; CDR3 protein: CASSQDGQSSYNSPLHF; CDR3 DNA: TGTGCCAGCAGCCAAGATGGCCAGAGCTCCTATAATTCACCCCTCCACTTT
D gene: TRBD1; CDR3 length: 18; clone size: once; J gene: TRBJ2-6; V gene: TRBV27; CDR3 protein: CASSGRGQFFSGANVLTF; CDR3 DNA: TGTGCCAGCAGTGGCCGGGGACAGTTCTTCTCTGGGGCCAACGTCCTGACTTTC
D gene: -; CDR3 length: 13; clone size: -; J gene: TRBJ1-2; V gene: TRBV7-9; CDR3 protein: CASSSQGFDGYTF; CDR3 DNA: TGTGCCAGCAGCTCTCAGGGGTTTGACGGCTACACCTTC
D gene: -; CDR3 length: 13; clone size: -; J gene: TRBJ1-2; V gene: TRBV12-3/TRBV12-4; CDR3 protein: CASSPDGNYGYTF; CDR3 DNA: TGTGCCAGCAGCCCGGACGGGAACTATGGCTACACCTTC
D gene: -; CDR3 length: 13; clone size: once; J gene: TRBJ1-4; V gene: TRBV9; CDR3 protein: CASSVGGTEKLFF; CDR3 DNA: TGTGCCAGCAGCGTTGGGGGGACCGAAAAACTGTTTTTT
D gene: -; CDR3 length: 14; clone size: -; J gene: TRBJ1-3; V gene: TRBV19; CDR3 protein: CASSIAAIGNTIYF; CDR3 DNA: TGTGCCAGTAGTATTGCTGCCATCGGAAACACCATATATTTT
D gene: -; CDR3 length: 15; clone size: -; J gene: TRBJ1-4; V gene: TRBV6-5; CDR3 protein: CASKSGAVSNEKLFF; CDR3 DNA: TGTGCCAGCAAATCTGGGGCAGTTTCTAATGAAAAACTGTTTTTT
D gene: TRBD2; CDR3 length: 15; clone size: -; J gene: TRBJ2-7; V gene: TRBV28; CDR3 protein: CASSPGTSGFYEQYF; CDR3 DNA: TGTGCCAGCAGTCCCGGGACTAGCGGGTTCTACGAGCAGTACTTC
D gene: -; CDR3 length: 10; clone size: few; J gene: TRBJ2-3; V gene: TRBV20-1; CDR3 protein: CSAWGDTQYF; CDR3 DNA: TGCAGTGCTTGGGGAGATACGCAGTATTTT
D gene: -; CDR3 length: 15; clone size: once; J gene: TRBJ2-2; V gene: TRBV7-6; CDR3 protein: CASSLGDPNTGELFF; CDR3 DNA: TGTGCCAGCAGTCTAGGGGACCCGAACACCGGGGAGCTGTTTTTT
D gene: TRBD2; CDR3 length: 18; clone size: -; J gene: TRBJ2-7; V gene: TRBV4-1; CDR3 protein: CASSQFGGEARSAYEQYF; CDR3 DNA: TGCGCCAGCAGCCAATTTGGGGGGGAGGCTCGATCTGCATACGAGCAGTACTTC
D gene: TRBD2; CDR3 length: 19; clone size: -; J gene: TRBJ2-7; V gene: TRBV30; CDR3 protein: CAWSVWTSGSGSRLDEQYF; CDR3 DNA: TGTGCCTGGAGTGTGTGGACTAGCGGGAGTGGGTCAAGATTGGACGAGCAGTACTTC
D gene: TRBD1; CDR3 length: 13; clone size: -; J gene: TRBJ1-2; V gene: TRBV19; CDR3 protein: CASSRRTGKGYTF; CDR3 DNA: TGTGCCAGTAGTCGGAGGACAGGGAAGGGCTACACCTTC
D gene: -; CDR3 length: 12; clone size: -; J gene: TRBJ2-7; V gene: TRBV11-2; CDR3 protein: CATEGQLYEQYF; CDR3 DNA: TGTGCCACCGAAGGGCAGCTTTACGAGCAGTACTTC
D gene: -; CDR3 length: 14; clone size: -; J gene: TRBJ1-1; V gene: TRBV7-3; CDR3 protein: CASSLQRGNTEAFF; CDR3 DNA: TGTGCCAGCAGCTTACAGCGGGGAAACACTGAAGCTTTCTTT
D gene: -; CDR3 length: 14; clone size: -; J gene: TRBJ1-1; V gene: TRBV7-9; CDR3 protein: CASTVVGVGTEAFF; CDR3 DNA: TGTGCCAGCACTGTTGTGGGGGTTGGAACTGAAGCTTTCTTT
D gene: TRBD2; CDR3 length: 22; clone size: few; J gene: TRBJ2-1; V gene: TRBV4-1; CDR3 protein: CASSQDTALGLAGGGWNNEQFF; CDR3 DNA: TGCGCCAGCAGCCAAGATACGGCTTTGGGACTAGCGGGAGGGGGGTGGAACAATGAGCAGTTCTTC
D gene: TRBD1; CDR3 length: 14; clone size: -; J gene: TRBJ1-1; V gene: TRBV2; CDR3 protein: CASSQDRANTEAFF; CDR3 DNA: TGTGCCAGCAGTCAAGACAGGGCTAACACTGAAGCTTTCTTT
D gene: -; CDR3 length: 12; clone size: once; J gene: TRBJ1-2; V gene: TRBV6-5; CDR3 protein: CASTTGSYGYTF; CDR3 DNA: TGTGCCAGCACTACAGGGAGCTATGGCTACACCTTC
D gene: -; CDR3 length: 14; clone size: -; J gene: TRBJ1-1; V gene: TRBV4-1; CDR3 protein: CASSHHLGDTEAFF; CDR3 DNA: TGCGCCAGCAGCCACCACCTGGGGGACACTGAAGCTTTCTTT
D gene: -; CDR3 length: 14; clone size: -; J gene: TRBJ2-1; V gene: TRBV27; CDR3 protein: CASRGGPWDNEQFF; CDR3 DNA: TGTGCCAGCAGGGGGGGCCCGTGGGACAATGAGCAGTTCTTC
D gene: -; CDR3 length: 15; clone size: -; J gene: TRBJ1-6; V gene: TRBV5-1; CDR3 protein: CASSLGRSGGSPLHF; CDR3 DNA: TGCGCCAGCAGCTTGGGCCGGTCCGGCGGTTCACCCCTCCACTTT